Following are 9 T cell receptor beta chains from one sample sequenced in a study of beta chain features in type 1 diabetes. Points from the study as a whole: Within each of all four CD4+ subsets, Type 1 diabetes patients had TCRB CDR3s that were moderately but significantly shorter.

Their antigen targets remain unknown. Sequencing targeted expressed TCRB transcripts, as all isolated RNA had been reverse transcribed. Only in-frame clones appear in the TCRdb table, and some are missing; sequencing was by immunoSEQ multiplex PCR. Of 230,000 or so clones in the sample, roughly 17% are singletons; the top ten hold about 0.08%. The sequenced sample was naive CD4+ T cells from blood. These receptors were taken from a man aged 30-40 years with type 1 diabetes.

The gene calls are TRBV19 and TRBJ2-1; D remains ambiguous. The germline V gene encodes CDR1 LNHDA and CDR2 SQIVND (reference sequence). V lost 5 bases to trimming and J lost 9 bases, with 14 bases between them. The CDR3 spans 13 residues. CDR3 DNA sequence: TGTGCCAGTAGTCCCTTACAGCTCGCTGAGCAGTTCTTC. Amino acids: CASSPLQLAEQFF.

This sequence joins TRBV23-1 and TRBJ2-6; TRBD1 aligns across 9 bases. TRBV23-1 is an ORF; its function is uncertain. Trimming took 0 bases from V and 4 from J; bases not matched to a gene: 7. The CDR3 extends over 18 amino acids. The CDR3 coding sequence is TGCGCCAGCAGTCAATCCGGGACAGGGTTTCCCGGGGCCAACGTCCTGACTTTC. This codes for CASSQSGTGFPGANVLTF.

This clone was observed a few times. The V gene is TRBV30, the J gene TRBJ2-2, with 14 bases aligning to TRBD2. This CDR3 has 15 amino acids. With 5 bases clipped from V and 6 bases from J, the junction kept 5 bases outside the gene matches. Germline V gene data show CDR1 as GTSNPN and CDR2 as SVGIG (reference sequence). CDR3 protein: CAWGTSGRPPGELFF. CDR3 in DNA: TGTGCCTGGGGGACTAGCGGGAGACCCCCCGGGGAGCTGTTTTTT.

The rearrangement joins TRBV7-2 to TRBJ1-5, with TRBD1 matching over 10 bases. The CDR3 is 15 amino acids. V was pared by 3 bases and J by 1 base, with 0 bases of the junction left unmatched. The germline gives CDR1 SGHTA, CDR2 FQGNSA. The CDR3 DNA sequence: TGTGCCAGCAGCTTGGGACAGGGGAGCAATCAGCCCCAGCATTTT. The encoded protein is CASSLGQGSNQPQHF. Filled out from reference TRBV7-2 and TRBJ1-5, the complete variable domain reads GAGVSQSPSNKVTEKGKDVELRCDPISGHTALYWYRQSLGQGLEFLIYFQGNSAPDKSGLPSDRFSAERTGGSVSTLTIQRTQQEDSAVYLCASSLGQGSNQPQHFGDGTRLSIL.

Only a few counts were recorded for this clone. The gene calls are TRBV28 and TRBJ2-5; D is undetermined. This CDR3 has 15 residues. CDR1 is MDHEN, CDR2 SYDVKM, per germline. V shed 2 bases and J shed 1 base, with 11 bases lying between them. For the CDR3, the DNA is TGTGCCAGCAGTTTAGGCCTCGGGCCCCAAGAGACCCAGTACTTC. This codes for CASSLGLGPQETQYF.

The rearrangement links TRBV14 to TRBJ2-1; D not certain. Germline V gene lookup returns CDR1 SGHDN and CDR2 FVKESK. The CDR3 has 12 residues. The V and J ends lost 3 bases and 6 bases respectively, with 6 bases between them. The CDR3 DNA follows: TGTGCCAGCAGCCACCTGGGCAATGAGCAGTTCTTC. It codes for CASSHLGNEQFF.

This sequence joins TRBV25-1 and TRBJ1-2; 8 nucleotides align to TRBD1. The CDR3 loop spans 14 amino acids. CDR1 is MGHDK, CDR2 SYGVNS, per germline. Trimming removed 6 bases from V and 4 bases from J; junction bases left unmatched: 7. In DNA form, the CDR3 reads TGTGCCAGCAGCCGCGGACAGGGTAGCTATGGCTACACCTTC. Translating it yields CASSRGQGSYGYTF.

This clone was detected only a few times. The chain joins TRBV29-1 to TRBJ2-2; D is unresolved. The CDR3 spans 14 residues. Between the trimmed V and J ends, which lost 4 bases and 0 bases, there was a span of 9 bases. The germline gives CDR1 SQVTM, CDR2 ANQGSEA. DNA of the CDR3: TGCAGCGTTGGCGAGCCCGCGAACACCGGGGAGCTGTTTTTT. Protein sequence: CSVGEPANTGELFF.

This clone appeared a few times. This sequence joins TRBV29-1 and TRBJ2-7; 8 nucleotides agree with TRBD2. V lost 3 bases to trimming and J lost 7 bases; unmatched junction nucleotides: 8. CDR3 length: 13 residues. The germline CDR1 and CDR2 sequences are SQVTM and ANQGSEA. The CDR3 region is CSVERLAGSEQYF. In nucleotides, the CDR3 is TGCAGCGTTGAGCGCCTAGCGGGCAGTGAGCAGTACTTC.